Included here is one T cell receptor beta chain sequence, with context. V gave up 7 bases and J gave up 10 bases, with 18 bases separating them. This CDR3 is 13 amino acids long. Germline values: CDR1 SGHRS, CDR2 YFSETQ. The record originates from a study of control samples from healthy donors and cancer patients. Sequenced by immunoSEQ multiplex PCR; TCRdb stores in-frame clones only, minus some. The profile shows 150,000 to 200,000 clones, 90% of them singletons. The sequencing input was blood. This receptor was taken from a woman between 50 and 59 years old in good health. The J gene is TRBJ2-1, the V gene TRBV5-1, with D possibly TRBD2 on 6 matching bases. CDR3 bases: TGCGCCAGCGGTCAAACGGGGGTGCACGAGCAGTTCTTC. Its protein product is CASGQTGVHEQFF.